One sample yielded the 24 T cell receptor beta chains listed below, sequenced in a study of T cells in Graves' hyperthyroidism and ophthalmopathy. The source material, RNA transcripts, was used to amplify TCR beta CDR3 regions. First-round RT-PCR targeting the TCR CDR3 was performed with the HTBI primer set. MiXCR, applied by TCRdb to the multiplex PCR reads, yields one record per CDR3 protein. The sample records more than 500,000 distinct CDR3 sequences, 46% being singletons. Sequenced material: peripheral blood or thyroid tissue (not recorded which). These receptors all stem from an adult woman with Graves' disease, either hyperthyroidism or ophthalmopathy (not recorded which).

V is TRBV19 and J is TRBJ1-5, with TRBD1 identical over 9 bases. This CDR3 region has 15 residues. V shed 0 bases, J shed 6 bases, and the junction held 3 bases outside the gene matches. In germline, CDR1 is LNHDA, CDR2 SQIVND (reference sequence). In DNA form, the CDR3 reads TGTGCCAGTAGTATAGATACAGGGGGCGGTCAGCCCCAGCATTTT. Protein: CASSIDTGGGQPQHF.

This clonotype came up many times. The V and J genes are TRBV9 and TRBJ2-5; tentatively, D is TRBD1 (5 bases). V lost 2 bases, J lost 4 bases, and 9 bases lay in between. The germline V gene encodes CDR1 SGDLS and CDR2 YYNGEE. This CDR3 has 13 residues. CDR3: CASSVRQRETQYF. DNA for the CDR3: TGTGCCAGCAGCGTTCGACAGAGAGAGACCCAGTACTTC. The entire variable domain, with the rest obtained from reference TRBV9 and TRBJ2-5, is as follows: DSGVTQTPKHLITATGQRVTLRCSPRSGDLSVYWYQQSLDQGLQFLIQYYNGEERAKGNILERFSAQQFPDLHSELNLSSLELGDSALYFCASSVRQRETQYFGPGTRLLVL.

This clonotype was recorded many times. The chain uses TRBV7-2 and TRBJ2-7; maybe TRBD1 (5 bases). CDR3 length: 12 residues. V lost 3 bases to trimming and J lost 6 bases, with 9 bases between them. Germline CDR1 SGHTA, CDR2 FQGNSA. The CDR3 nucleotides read TGTGCCAGCAGCTTTCCAGGGTTCGAGCAGTACTTC. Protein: CASSFPGFEQYF.

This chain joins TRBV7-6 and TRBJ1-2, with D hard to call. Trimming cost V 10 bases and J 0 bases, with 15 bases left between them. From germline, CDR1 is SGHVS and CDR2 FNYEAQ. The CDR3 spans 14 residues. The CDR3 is CATSKRFSNYGYTF. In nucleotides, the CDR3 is TGTGCCACCTCGAAGCGGTTCTCTAACTATGGCTACACCTTC.

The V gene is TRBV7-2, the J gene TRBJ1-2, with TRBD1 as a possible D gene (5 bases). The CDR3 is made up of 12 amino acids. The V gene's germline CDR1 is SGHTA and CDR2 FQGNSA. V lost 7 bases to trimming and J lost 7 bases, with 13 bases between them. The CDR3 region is CASTDSRGGYTF. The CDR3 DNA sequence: TGTGCCAGCACCGATAGTAGGGGTGGCTACACCTTC.

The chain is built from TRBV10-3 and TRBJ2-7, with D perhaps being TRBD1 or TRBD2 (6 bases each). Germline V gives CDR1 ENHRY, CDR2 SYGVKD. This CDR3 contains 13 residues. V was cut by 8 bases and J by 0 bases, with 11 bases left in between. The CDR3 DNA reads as TGTGCCATCGGGGGGCCATCCTCCTACGAGCAGTACTTC. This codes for CAIGGPSSYEQYF.

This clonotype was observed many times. In nucleotides, the CDR3 is TGTGCCAGCAGTTTAGCCCCTGAAGCTTTCTTT. This sequence encodes CASSLAPEAFF. V is TRBV12-3 or TRBV12-4 and J is TRBJ1-1, with D unresolved. The CDR3 loop spans 11 amino acids. Trimming took 0 bases from V and 6 from J, leaving 2 bases between them.

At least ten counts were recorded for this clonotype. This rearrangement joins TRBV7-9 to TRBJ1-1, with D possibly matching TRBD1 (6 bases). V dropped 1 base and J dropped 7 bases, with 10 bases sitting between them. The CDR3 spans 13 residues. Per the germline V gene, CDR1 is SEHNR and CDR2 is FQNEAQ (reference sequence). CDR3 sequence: CASSLEGGIEAFF. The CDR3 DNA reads TGTGCCAGCAGCTTAGAGGGGGGGATTGAAGCTTTCTTT.

CDR3 in DNA: TGTGCCATCGGGTGGGATTTCGGCACTGAAGCTTTCTTT. Translating it yields CAIGWDFGTEAFF. The chain carries TRBV10-3 and TRBJ1-1; D not certain. Germline CDR1 is ENHRY and CDR2 is SYGVKD. The CDR3 runs 13 residues. V was trimmed by 8 bases and J by 4 bases, leaving 14 bases between them.

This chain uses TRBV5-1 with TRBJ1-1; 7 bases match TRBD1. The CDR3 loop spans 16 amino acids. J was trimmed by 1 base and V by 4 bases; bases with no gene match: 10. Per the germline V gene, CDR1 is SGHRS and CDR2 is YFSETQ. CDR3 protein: CASSLRSDRRNTEAFF. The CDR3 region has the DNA TGCGCCAGCAGCCTTCGGTCGGACAGGAGGAACACTGAAGCTTTCTTT.

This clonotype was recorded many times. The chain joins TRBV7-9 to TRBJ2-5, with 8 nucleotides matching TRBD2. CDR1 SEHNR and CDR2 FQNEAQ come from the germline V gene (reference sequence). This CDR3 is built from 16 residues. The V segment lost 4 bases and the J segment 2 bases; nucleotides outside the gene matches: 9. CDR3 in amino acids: CASSSPGSGAQETQYF. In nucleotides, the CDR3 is TGTGCCAGCAGCTCGCCGGGTAGCGGGGCACAAGAGACCCAGTACTTC.

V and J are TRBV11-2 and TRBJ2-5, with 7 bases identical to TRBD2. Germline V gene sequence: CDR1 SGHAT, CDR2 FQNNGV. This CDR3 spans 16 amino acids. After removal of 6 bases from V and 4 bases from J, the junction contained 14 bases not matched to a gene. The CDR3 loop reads CASRHLGRTGGETQYF. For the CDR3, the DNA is TGTGCCAGCAGACACTTGGGACGAACGGGGGGAGAGACCCAGTACTTC. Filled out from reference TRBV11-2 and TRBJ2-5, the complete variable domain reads EAGVAQSPRYKIIEKRQSVAFWCNPISGHATLYWYQQILGQGPKLLIQFQNNGVVDDSQLPKDRFSAERLKGVDSTLKIQPAKLEDSAVYLCASRHLGRTGGETQYFGPGTRLLVL.

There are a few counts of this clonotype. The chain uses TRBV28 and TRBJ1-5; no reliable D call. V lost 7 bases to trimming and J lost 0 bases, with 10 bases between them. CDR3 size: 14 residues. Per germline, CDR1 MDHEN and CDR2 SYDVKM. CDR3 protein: CASTPGDSNQPQHF. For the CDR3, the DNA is TGTGCCAGCACCCCCGGGGATAGCAATCAGCCCCAGCATTTT.

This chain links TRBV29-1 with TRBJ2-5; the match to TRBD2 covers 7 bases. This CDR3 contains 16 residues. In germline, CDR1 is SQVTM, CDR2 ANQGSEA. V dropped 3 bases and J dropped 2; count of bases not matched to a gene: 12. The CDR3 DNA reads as TGCAGCGTTGAGGGGCTGACGGGAGGACCACAAGAGACCCAGTACTTC. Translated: CSVEGLTGGPQETQYF.

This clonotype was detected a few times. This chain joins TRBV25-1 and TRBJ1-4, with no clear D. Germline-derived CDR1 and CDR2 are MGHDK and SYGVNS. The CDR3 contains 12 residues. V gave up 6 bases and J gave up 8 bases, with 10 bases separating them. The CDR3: CASSATAEKLFF. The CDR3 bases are TGTGCCAGCAGCGCCACAGCGGAAAAACTGTTTTTT.

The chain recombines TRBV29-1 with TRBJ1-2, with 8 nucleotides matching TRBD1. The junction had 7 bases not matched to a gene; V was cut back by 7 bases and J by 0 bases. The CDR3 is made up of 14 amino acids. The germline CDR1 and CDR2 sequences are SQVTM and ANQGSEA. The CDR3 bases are TGCAGCGAAGGGACAGGACTAGCTAACTATGGCTACACCTTC. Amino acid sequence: CSEGTGLANYGYTF. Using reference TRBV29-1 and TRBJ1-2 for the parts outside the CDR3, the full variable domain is SAVISQKPSRDICQRGTSLTIQCQVDSQVTMMFWYRQQPGQSLTLIATANQGSEATYESGFVIDKFPISRPNLTFSTLTVSNMSPEDSSIYLCSEGTGLANYGYTFGSGTRLTVV.

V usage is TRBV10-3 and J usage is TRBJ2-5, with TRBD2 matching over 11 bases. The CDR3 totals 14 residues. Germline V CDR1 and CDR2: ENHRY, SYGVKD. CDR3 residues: CATGGLADQETQYF. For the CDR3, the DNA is TGTGCGACAGGGGGACTAGCGGATCAAGAGACCCAGTACTTC.

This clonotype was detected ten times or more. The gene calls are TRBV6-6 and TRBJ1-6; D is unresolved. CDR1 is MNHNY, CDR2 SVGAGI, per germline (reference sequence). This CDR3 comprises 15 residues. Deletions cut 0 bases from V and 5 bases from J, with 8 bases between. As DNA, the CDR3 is TGTGCCAGCAGTTACTCGGCAGATAATAATTCACCCCTCCACTTT. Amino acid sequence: CASSYSADNNSPLHF.

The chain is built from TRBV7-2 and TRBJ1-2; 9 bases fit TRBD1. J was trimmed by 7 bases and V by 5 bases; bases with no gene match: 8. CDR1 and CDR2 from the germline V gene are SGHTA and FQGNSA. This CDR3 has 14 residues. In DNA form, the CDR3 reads TGTGCCAGCAGCACGACGGGACAGGGCACTGGCTACACCTTC. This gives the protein CASSTTGQGTGYTF.

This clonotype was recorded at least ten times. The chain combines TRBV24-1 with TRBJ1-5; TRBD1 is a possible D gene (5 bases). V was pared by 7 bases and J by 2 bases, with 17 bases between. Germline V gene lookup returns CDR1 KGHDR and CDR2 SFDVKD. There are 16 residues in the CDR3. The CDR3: CATRAGGSRGNQPQHF. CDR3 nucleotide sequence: TGTGCCACCAGGGCAGGAGGCTCCAGGGGCAATCAGCCCCAGCATTTT.

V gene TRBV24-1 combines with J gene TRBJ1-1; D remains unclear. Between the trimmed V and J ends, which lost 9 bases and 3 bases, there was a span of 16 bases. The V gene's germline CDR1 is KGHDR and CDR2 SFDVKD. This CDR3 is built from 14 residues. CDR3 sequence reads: CATSDYSIHTEAFF. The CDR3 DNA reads TGTGCCACCTCAGACTACTCCATTCACACTGAAGCTTTCTTT.

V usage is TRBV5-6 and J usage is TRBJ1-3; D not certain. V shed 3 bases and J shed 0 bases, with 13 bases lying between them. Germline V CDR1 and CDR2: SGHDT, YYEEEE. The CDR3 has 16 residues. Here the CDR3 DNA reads TGTGCCAGCAGCTATGTAGCAGGTGGCTCTGGAAACACCATATATTTT. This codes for CASSYVAGGSGNTIYF.

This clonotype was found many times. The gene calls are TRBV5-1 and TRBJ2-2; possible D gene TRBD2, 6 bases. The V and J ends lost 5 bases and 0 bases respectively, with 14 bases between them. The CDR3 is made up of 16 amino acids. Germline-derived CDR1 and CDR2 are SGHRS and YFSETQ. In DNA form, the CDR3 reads TGCGCCAGCAGTTTAGCCGAGCGGGCGAACACCGGGGAGCTGTTTTTT. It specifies CASSLAERANTGELFF.

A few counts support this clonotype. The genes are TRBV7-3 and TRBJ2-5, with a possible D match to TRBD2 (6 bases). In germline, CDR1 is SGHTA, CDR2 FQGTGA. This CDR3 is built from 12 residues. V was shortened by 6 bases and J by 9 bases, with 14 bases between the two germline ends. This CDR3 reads CASSRQWEAQYF. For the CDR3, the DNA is TGTGCCAGCAGTCGCCAGTGGGAGGCCCAGTACTTC.